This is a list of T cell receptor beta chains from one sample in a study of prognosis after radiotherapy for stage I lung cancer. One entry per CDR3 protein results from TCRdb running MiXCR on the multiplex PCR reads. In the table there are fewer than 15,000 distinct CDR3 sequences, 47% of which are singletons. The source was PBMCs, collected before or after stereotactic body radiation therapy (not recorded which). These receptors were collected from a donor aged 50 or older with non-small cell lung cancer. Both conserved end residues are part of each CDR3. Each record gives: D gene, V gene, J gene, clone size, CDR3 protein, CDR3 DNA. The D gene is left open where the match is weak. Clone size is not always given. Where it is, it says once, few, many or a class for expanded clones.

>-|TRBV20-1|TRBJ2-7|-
CSARGGWDDPQTYEQYF
TGCAGTGCTAGAGGAGGGTGGGACGACCCTCAAACCTACGAGCAGTACTTC
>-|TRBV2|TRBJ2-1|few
CASSERTTGDNEQFF
TGTGCCAGCAGTGAGCGGACCACCGGGGACAATGAGCAGTTCTTC
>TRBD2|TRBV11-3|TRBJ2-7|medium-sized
CASSLVGLAEGASYEQYF
TGTGCCAGCAGCTTAGTCGGACTAGCGGAGGGGGCCTCCTACGAGCAGTACTTC
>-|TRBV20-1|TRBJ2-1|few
CSARVGGSSYNEQFF
TGCAGTGCTAGAGTAGGTGGTAGCTCCTACAATGAGCAGTTTTTC
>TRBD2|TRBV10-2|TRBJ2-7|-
CASSESGASGRVQYEQYF
TGCGCCAGCAGTGAATCCGGGGCTAGCGGGAGGGTTCAATATGAGCAGTACTTC
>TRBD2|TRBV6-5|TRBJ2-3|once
CASSYALTGRDSDTQYF
TGTGCCAGCAGTTACGCATTGACTGGGAGGGACTCAGATACGCAGTATTTT
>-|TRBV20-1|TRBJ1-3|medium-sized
CSARRTEPSGNTIYF
TGCAGTGCTAGAAGGACAGAACCCTCTGGAAACACCATATATTTT
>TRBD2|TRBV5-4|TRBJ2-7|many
CASSLELAGTYEQYF
TGTGCCAGCAGCTTGGAGCTAGCGGGGACCTACGAGCAGTACTTC
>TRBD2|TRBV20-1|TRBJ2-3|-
CSARGLAFGGQYF
TGCAGTGCTAGGGGACTAGCCTTCGGCGGGCAGTATTTT
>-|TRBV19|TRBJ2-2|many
CASSIVAGPNTGELFF
TGTGCCAGTAGTATAGTCGCCGGACCGAACACCGGGGAGCTGTTTTTT
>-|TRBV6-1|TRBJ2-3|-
CASSVVVSTDTQYF
TGTGCCAGCAGTGTGGTGGTTTCCACAGATACGCAGTATTTT
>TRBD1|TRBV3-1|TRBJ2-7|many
CASSQALNRGSHEQYF
TGTGCCAGCAGCCAAGCGCTCAACAGGGGAAGCCACGAGCAGTACTTC
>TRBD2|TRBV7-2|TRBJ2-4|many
CASSLGYAGGNIQYF
TGTGCCAGCAGCTTAGGATACGCGGGGGGAAACATTCAGTACTTC
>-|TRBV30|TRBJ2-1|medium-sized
CAWSVLAGSNEQFF
TGTGCCTGGAGTGTACTAGCAGGGTCGAATGAGCAGTTCTTC
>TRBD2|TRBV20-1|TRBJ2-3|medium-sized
CSARTSGSADTQYF
TGCAGTGCTCGGACTAGCGGGAGTGCAGATACGCAGTATTTT
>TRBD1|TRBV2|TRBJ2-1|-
CASSHGTGNYEQFF
TGTGCCAGCAGCCACGGGACAGGGAATTATGAGCAGTTCTTC
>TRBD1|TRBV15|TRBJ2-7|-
CATSTGQGAYEQYF
TGTGCCACCAGCACAGGACAGGGGGCCTACGAGCAGTACTTC